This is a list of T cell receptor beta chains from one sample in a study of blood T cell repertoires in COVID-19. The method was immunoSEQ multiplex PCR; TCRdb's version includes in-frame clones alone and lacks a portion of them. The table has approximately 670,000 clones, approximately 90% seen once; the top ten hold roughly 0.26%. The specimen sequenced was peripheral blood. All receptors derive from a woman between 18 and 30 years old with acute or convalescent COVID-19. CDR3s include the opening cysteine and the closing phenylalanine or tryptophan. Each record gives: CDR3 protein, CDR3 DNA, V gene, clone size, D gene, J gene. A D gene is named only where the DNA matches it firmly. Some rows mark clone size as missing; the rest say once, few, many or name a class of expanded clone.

CASRTGTASMNTEAFF TGCGCCAGCAGAACCGGGACAGCCAGCATGAACACTGAAGCTTTCTTT TRBV5-1 NA TRBD1 TRBJ1-1
CAIPGQGTIEQFF TGTGCCATTCCGGGACAGGGGACAATAGAGCAGTTCTTC TRBV5-5 NA TRBD1 TRBJ2-1
CAWSVRGTVSNQPQHF TGTGCCTGGAGTGTTAGGGGGACAGTTAGCAATCAGCCCCAGCATTTT TRBV30 NA TRBD1 TRBJ1-5
CASSVEDRLNTQYF TGTGCCAGCAGCGTAGAGGACAGGCTAAATACGCAGTATTTT TRBV9 NA TRBD1 TRBJ2-3
CASSQDLPPGARSYTF TGCGCCAGCAGCCAAGATTTGCCCCCGGGAGCGAGGAGCTACACCTTC TRBV4-3 NA NA TRBJ1-2
CASSFQGNYGYTF TGTGCCAGCAGTTTCCAGGGTAACTATGGCTACACCTTC TRBV27 NA NA TRBJ1-2
CASRSIMGRGTEAFF TGTGCCAGCAGATCGATCATGGGCCGGGGGACTGAAGCTTTCTTT TRBV11-2 NA NA TRBJ1-1
CASSAQPGTEYNEQFF TGTGCCAGCAGTGCCCAACCCGGGACAGAGTACAATGAGCAGTTCTTC TRBV6-4 NA TRBD1 TRBJ2-1
CASSLGDNFSGNTIYF TGCGCCAGCAGCTTGGGTGACAACTTCTCTGGAAACACCATATATTTT TRBV5-1 NA NA TRBJ1-3
CASSLDGQGANEQFF TGCGCCAGCAGCTTGGACGGACAGGGGGCGAATGAGCAGTTCTTC TRBV5-1 NA TRBD1 TRBJ2-1
CASSAWDRGNTEAFF TGCGCCAGCAGCGCGTGGGACAGGGGGAACACTGAAGCTTTCTTT TRBV5-1 NA TRBD1 TRBJ1-1
CASSESDLYGYTF TGTGCCAGCAGTGAATCAGATCTCTATGGCTACACCTTC TRBV25-1 NA NA TRBJ1-2
CASSTRTVRNTEAFF TGTGCCAGCAGCACAAGGACAGTCCGAAACACTGAAGCTTTCTTT TRBV5-6 NA NA TRBJ1-1
CASSQQGYEQYF TGCGCCAGCAGCCAACAGGGGTACGAGCAGTACTTC TRBV5-1 NA TRBD1 TRBJ2-7
CASTHDRGSYNEQFF TGTGCCAGCACCCACGACAGAGGCTCCTACAATGAGCAGTTCTTC TRBV7-9 NA NA TRBJ2-1
CASRQNRRVNYGYTF TGCGCCAGCAGACAAAACAGGAGAGTGAACTATGGCTACACCTTC TRBV23-1 once NA TRBJ1-2
CASSLAGPGDTIYF TGTGCCAGCAGCTTAGCGGGGCCGGGGGACACCATATATTTT TRBV7-7 NA NA TRBJ1-3
CASSSGDGYTF TGCGCCAGCAGTTCAGGGGACGGCTACACCTTC TRBV5-1 NA NA TRBJ1-2
CASSEGLAGGSYNEQFF TGTGCCAGCAGCGAAGGACTAGCGGGGGGCAGCTACAATGAGCAGTTCTTC TRBV9 few TRBD2 TRBJ2-1
CAWSLAGGPGDTQYF TGTGCCTGGAGCCTAGCGGGGGGTCCGGGAGATACGCAGTATTTT TRBV30 many TRBD2 TRBJ2-3
CSAGGADTQYF TGCAGTGCTGGGGGGGCAGATACGCAGTATTTT TRBV20-1 once TRBD2 TRBJ2-3
CASAGQQAYNEQFF TGTGCCAGCGCGGGACAGCAGGCCTACAATGAGCAGTTCTTC TRBV19 NA NA TRBJ2-1
CASSEALTDIVGGYGYTF TGTGCCAGCAGTGAAGCGCTGACGGATATAGTCGGAGGATATGGCTACACCTTC TRBV6-1 NA NA TRBJ1-2
CASSQQTGANVLTF TGCGCCAGCAGCCAGCAGACAGGGGCCAACGTCCTGACTTTC TRBV4-3 NA NA TRBJ2-6
CASTGGTSGGAFRQFF TGTGCCAGCACCGGCGGGACTAGCGGGGGGGCGTTCCGGCAGTTCTTC TRBV27 NA TRBD2 TRBJ2-1
CASSVAPGNTIYF TGTGCCAGCAGCGTAGCTCCTGGAAACACCATATATTTT TRBV9 NA NA TRBJ1-3
CASSQTGNTEAFF TGTGCCAGCAGTCAAACAGGAAACACTGAAGCTTTCTTT TRBV28 once NA TRBJ1-1
CASSSEMGQGTLTNEKLFF TGTGCCAGCAGCTCTGAGATGGGACAGGGGACATTAACTAATGAAAAACTGTTTTTT TRBV7-8 NA TRBD1 TRBJ1-4
CASSVQGGNTIYF TGCGCCAGCAGCGTCCAGGGAGGGAACACCATATATTTT TRBV5-1 few NA TRBJ1-3
CASSQTPVATEAFF TGTGCCAGCAGCCAAACACCTGTTGCCACTGAAGCTTTCTTT TRBV3-1/TRBV3-2 NA NA TRBJ1-1
CSVGRTINQPQHF TGCAGCGTTGGTAGGACAATCAATCAGCCCCAGCATTTT TRBV29-1 NA NA TRBJ1-5
CASSLTGSNYPNYGYTF TGCGCCAGCAGCTTGACAGGGTCTAATTACCCAAACTATGGCTACACCTTC TRBV5-1 once NA TRBJ1-2
CASSSIQGGNIQYF TGTGCCAGCAGTTCAATACAGGGGGGAAACATTCAGTACTTC TRBV2 NA TRBD1 TRBJ2-4
CASGFRGVATEAFF TGTGCCAGCGGCTTCAGGGGGGTGGCAACTGAAGCTTTCTTT TRBV6-5 few TRBD1 TRBJ1-1
CSASRGWVEQFF TGCAGTGCTAGTAGGGGCTGGGTTGAGCAGTTCTTC TRBV20-1 NA NA TRBJ2-1
CSASPGQVAVGYTF TGCAGTGCGAGTCCGGGACAGGTCGCGGTTGGCTACACCTTC TRBV20-1 NA TRBD1 TRBJ1-2
CASSSTGGRGTVSSHTQYF TGTGCCAGCAGCTCAACAGGGGGCAGGGGTACTGTTTCTTCACATACGCAGTATTTT TRBV7-9 NA TRBD1 TRBJ2-3
CASSQGRGSGNTIYF TGCGCCAGCAGCCAAGGGAGGGGATCTGGAAACACCATATATTTT TRBV4-3 NA NA TRBJ1-3
CASSLPGQGNTGELFF TGCGCCAGCAGCTTACCCGGACAGGGGAACACCGGGGAGCTGTTTTTT TRBV5-1 NA TRBD1 TRBJ2-2
CSVGRTSTDTQYF TGCAGCGTTGGGCGGACTAGCACAGATACGCAGTATTTT TRBV29-1 NA NA TRBJ2-3
CASSSTPSVDQPQHF TGTGCCAGCAGCTCCACCCCCTCGGTGGATCAGCCCCAGCATTTT TRBV27 few NA TRBJ1-5
CATSDLDRGSGGYTF TGTGCCACCAGTGATTTGGACAGGGGGTCCGGAGGCTACACCTTC TRBV24-1 NA TRBD1 TRBJ1-2
CASSPLAVAGATGELFF TGTGCCAGCAGTCCTCTAGCGGTAGCGGGGGCCACCGGGGAGCTGTTTTTT TRBV6-6 NA TRBD2 TRBJ2-2
CASSPTGGTGNTIYF TGTGCCAGCAGCCCGACAGGGGGGACTGGAAACACCATATATTTT TRBV5-4 once TRBD1 TRBJ1-3
CASRQGENTEAFF TGTGCCAGCAGACAGGGGGAGAACACTGAAGCTTTCTTT TRBV11-2 NA TRBD1 TRBJ1-1
CASSVKQGPYEQYF TGTGCCAGCAGTGTGAAACAGGGTCCCTACGAGCAGTACTTC TRBV2 NA NA TRBJ2-7
CASRGMSNQPQHF TGTGCCAGCAGGGGCATGAGCAATCAGCCCCAGCATTTT TRBV6-5 few NA TRBJ1-5
CAWMPPSGRGYEQYF TGTGCCTGGATGCCCCCTTCGGGCAGGGGGTACGAGCAGTACTTC TRBV30 NA TRBD1 TRBJ2-7
CASSDRESNQPQHF TGTGCCAGCAGCGACAGGGAAAGCAATCAGCCCCAGCATTTT TRBV6-5 once TRBD1 TRBJ1-5
CASSLGTGGAFF TGTGCCAGCAGCTTGGGTACAGGGGGAGCTTTCTTT TRBV5-4 NA TRBD1 TRBJ1-1